Reported below is one TCR beta chain. What antigen it recognizes has not been identified. Base quality data are lacking; no much larger clone is found one base away. The record originates from a study of blood T cell repertoires in COVID-19 (dated by TCRdb to 2019 to 2021). Context from the whole study: Collaborator samples came from the United States, Italy and Spain and covered acute and convalescent phases of COVID-19. The prospective study material was composed of cDNA or gDNA derived from T cells, B-cell-depleted T cells, or PBMCs. Subjects who had been exposed to COVID-19, were actively infected with it, or had recovered from it provided the deeply sampled blood TCRbeta repertoires that made up the dataset. A freely available public database, intended as a resource for researchers studying the immune response to SARS-CoV-2, is where the repertoires were released. Samples came from the ongoing ImmuneRACE study (first 160 participants) plus 1,254 subjects from 6 global collaborators. Sample metadata almost always included a de-identified subject ID, COVID-19 status, age in years and sex. Where available, HLA class I and class II types were taken from metadata supplied by the sample provider and were not determined by assay-based typing.

The cysteine opens and the phenylalanine closes a CDR3 of 13 amino acids. The kept DNA is CDR3 alone, 39 bases in frame from the first base. The germline V gene sets CDR1 to MNHEY and CDR2 to SVGAGI. Collaborating institutions collected whole blood in K2EDTA tubes following their own protocols. Collaborator samples were shipped for TCRbeta analysis as frozen whole blood, isolated PBMCs, or DNA extracted from either sample type. The immunoSEQ Assay, a bias-controlled multiplex PCR, was used to amplify TCRbeta CDR3 regions from genomic DNA. The study's processing was this. Nucleated cell counts per sample were estimated from amplification of reference gene primers within the assay. To quantify the absolute abundance of each unique TCRbeta CDR3 rearrangement, sequence reads were collapsed and filtered. For each sample, productive Simpson clonality was calculated by taking the square root of Simpson's diversity index across productive rearrangements. The table was pulled from immuneACCESS by TCRdb, which kept in-frame rearrangements only. Such tables lose some clones; where checked, under half of the loss comes from unresolved V genes, and the rest has no known cause. V, J and clone size derive from that table, while D and trimming were established from the DNA sequence. The sample includes about 42,000 clones, with around 89% observed a single time. The ten top clones hold more than 5% of the sample.

General findings and caveats noted by the study authors: Clinical and demographic metadata were provided uncurated, with the amount varying by source and participant.

The specimen was peripheral blood. This sequence originates from a human donor in a cohort sampled during active COVID-19. The rearranged segments are TRBV6-5 and TRBJ1-2, with TRBD1 as a weak D call on 5 bases. The CDR3 is CATATGINYGYTF. The nucleotides read TGTGCAACAGCAACAGGCATTAACTATGGCTACACCTTC.